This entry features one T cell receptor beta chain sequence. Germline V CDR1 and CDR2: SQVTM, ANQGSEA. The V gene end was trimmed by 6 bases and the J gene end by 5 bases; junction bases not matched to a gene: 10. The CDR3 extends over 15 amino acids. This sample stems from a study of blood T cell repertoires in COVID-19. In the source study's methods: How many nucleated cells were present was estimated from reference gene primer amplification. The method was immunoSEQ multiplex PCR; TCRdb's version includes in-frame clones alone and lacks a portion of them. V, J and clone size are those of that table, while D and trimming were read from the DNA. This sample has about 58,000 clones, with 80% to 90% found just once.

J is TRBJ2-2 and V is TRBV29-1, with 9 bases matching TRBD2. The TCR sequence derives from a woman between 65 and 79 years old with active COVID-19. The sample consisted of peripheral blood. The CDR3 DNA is TGCAGCGTGTGGTGGACTAGCGAGGGGACCGGGGAGCTGTTTTTT. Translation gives CSVWWTSEGTGELFF.